This passage covers 22 T cell receptor beta chains from one sample sequenced in a study of shared clonotypes between healthy human individuals. Assay: immunoSEQ multiplex PCR; the TCRdb copy retains only in-frame clones and omits some. The sample lists 2 million to 2.5 million clones; around 95% were seen once. The sequenced sample consisted of naive CD4+ T cells sorted from blood. This sample's subset: CD45RA+ positively selected. Receptors originate from a man between 18 and 29 years old in good health.

With respect to this clone: One end of the junction does not line up with germline, which may come from a read error. The chain recombines TRBV7-7 with TRBJ2-1, with 10 nucleotides matching TRBD2. Germline CDR1 SSHAT, CDR2 FNYEAQ (reference sequence). The CDR3 consists of 15 residues. The CDR3 DNA reads as TGTGCTAGCAGCTCGGGACTAGCGAACAGTGTTGAGCAGTTCTTC. Protein sequence: CASSSGLANSVEQFF.

A word on this clone: Other nucleotide sequences in the sample specify the same CDR3. The chain joins TRBV10-3 to TRBJ1-1, with 8 bases fitting TRBD1. Looked up from germline, CDR1 is ENHRY and CDR2 is SYGVKD. V was clipped by 6 bases and J by 1 base; unmatched bases: 7. This CDR3 comprises 15 residues. Written as DNA, the CDR3 is TGTGCCATCAGGCCGGGGACAGGTCCGAACACTGAAGCTTTCTTT. Protein: CAIRPGTGPNTEAFF.

CDR3: CASSLSWREVSEQYF. The CDR3 DNA is TGTGCCAGCAGCTTAAGTTGGCGGGAGGTCTCCGAGCAGTACTTC. The V gene is TRBV7-2, the J gene TRBJ2-7, with TRBD2 identical over 8 bases. Per germline, CDR1 SGHTA and CDR2 FQGNSA. V trimming: 2 bases; J trimming: 6 bases; junction bases outside the gene matches: 9. This CDR3 has 15 residues.

This clone has just one count. The V gene is TRBV2, the J gene TRBJ1-2; 8 bases agree with TRBD1. The J segment lost 5 bases and the V segment lost 9 bases, leaving 17 bases of the junction unmatched. Germline lookup yields CDR1 SNHLY and CDR2 FYNNEI. This CDR3 is 16 amino acids long. CDR3 sequence reads: CARREQGGIGLYGYTF. CDR3 sequence (DNA): TGTGCCAGGAGGGAACAGGGGGGGATCGGGCTATATGGCTACACCTTC.

This clone turned up a few times. The chain carries TRBV27 and TRBJ1-2, with 8 bases lining up with TRBD1. The CDR3 length is 16 residues. Germline V CDR1 and CDR2: MNHEY, SMNVEV (reference sequence). The ends lost 6 bases at V and 2 bases at J; junction bases unmatched: 11. The CDR3: CASRLITGGRNYGYTF. CDR3 coding DNA: TGTGCCAGCAGGCTAATTACAGGGGGGAGGAACTATGGCTACACCTTC.

The rearrangement joins TRBV5-6 to TRBJ1-6, with 10 bases that match TRBD1. With 4 bases clipped from V and 9 bases from J, the junction kept 7 bases outside the gene matches. The length of the CDR3 is 15 residues. Looked up from germline, CDR1 is SGHDT and CDR2 is YYEEEE. The CDR3 region is CASSGRTGGSSPLHF. In nucleotides, the CDR3 is TGTGCCAGCAGCGGCCGGACAGGGGGAAGTTCACCCCTCCACTTT. The whole variable domain, remainder taken from reference TRBV5-6 and TRBJ1-6, is DAGVTQSPTHLIKTRGQQVTLRCSPKSGHDTVSWYQQALGQGPQFIFQYYEEEERQRGNFPDRFSGHQFPNYSSELNVNALLLGDSALYLCASSGRTGGSSPLHFGNGTRLTVT.

Here the CDR3 DNA reads TGTGCCAGCAGCAAGGTGACATTGAACACTGAAGCTTTCTTT. Protein sequence: CASSKVTLNTEAFF. The chain uses TRBV2 and TRBJ1-1; D gene unclear. The CDR3 has 14 amino acids. Germline CDR1 reads SNHLY; CDR2 reads FYNNEI. Trimming cost V 6 bases and J 0 bases, with 11 bases left between them.

The rearrangement joins TRBV6-1 to TRBJ1-5; D not certain. Germline V gene data show CDR1 as MNHNS and CDR2 as SASEGT. V lost 1 base to trimming and J lost 5 bases, with 12 bases between them. This CDR3 is built from 15 residues. CDR3 residues: CASSEGSPFHQPQHF. Here the CDR3 DNA reads TGTGCCAGCAGTGAAGGATCCCCCTTCCATCAGCCCCAGCATTTT.

The gene calls are TRBV7-8 and TRBJ1-6; D may be TRBD1 (6 bases). The CDR3 is 14 amino acids. Germline CDR1 is SGHVS and CDR2 is FQNEAQ. V lost 5 bases, J lost 9 bases, and 14 bases lay in between. CDR3 sequence: CASSPSPGVSPLHF. CDR3 in DNA: TGTGCCAGCAGCCCCAGCCCAGGGGTTTCACCCCTCCACTTT.

The rearrangement joins TRBV7-2 to TRBJ2-1; 14 positions agree with TRBD2. Germline CDR1 SGHTA, CDR2 FQGNSA. V lost 5 bases to trimming and J lost 15 bases; unmatched junction nucleotides: 9. The CDR3 is made up of 14 amino acids. CDR3 protein: CASSLGLAGGGGFF. CDR3 nucleotides: TGTGCCAGCAGCCTCGGACTAGCGGGGGGCGGTGGGTTCTTC.

The chain has TRBV12-5 and TRBJ1-2; D is perhaps TRBD1 (6 bases). Germline V gene lookup returns CDR1 LGHNT and CDR2 FRNRAP. V lost 7 bases, J lost 0 bases, and 12 bases lay in between. The CDR3 has 14 residues. The CDR3 spells CASALDSSNYGYTF. CDR3 bases: TGTGCTAGTGCTCTGGACAGTTCTAACTATGGCTACACCTTC.

The CDR3 spells CASSSGAAGIYNEQFF. CDR3 coding DNA: TGCGCCAGCAGCTCGGGGGCAGCAGGAATATACAATGAGCAGTTCTTC. The V gene is TRBV5-1, the J gene TRBJ2-1, with D possibly being TRBD1 or TRBD2 (6 bases each). The germline CDR1 and CDR2 sequences are SGHRS and YFSETQ. CDR3 length: 16 residues. The germline V and J ends were trimmed by 3 bases and 4 bases, with 17 bases remaining between them.

The chain has TRBV10-3 and TRBJ2-7; the D gene could be TRBD1 or TRBD2 (5 bases each). This CDR3 is built from 16 residues. V was clipped by 8 bases and J by 4 bases, with 24 bases between them. CDR1 is ENHRY and CDR2 is SYGVKD in the germline V gene. CDR3: CAIRADVWGEGYEQYF. Written as DNA, the CDR3 is TGTGCCATCCGAGCAGATGTCTGGGGCGAGGGTTACGAGCAGTACTTC.

The chain is built from TRBV7-9 and TRBJ2-7, with 7 bases identical to TRBD1. CDR1 is SEHNR and CDR2 is FQNEAQ in the germline V gene (reference sequence). Trimming at V came to 5 bases and at J to 12 bases, leaving 19 bases not matched to a gene. The CDR3 sequence is 15 residues long. Written as DNA, the CDR3 is TGTGCCAGCAGCGCCGCCTACTTCGACAGGGCCGCCTTGTACTTC. Amino acids: CASSAAYFDRAALYF.

The CDR3 protein is CASSLATGAGTF. CDR3 nucleotides: TGCGCCAGCAGCTTGGCCACGGGGGCAGGCACCTTC. The V and J genes are TRBV5-1 and TRBJ1-2; possibly TRBD1 for D (6 bases). Trimming cost V 0 bases and J 13 bases, with 13 bases left between them. Germline V lookup: CDR1 SGHRS, CDR2 YFSETQ. The CDR3 is 12 amino acids.

Only one count was recorded for this clone. This same CDR3 is encoded by further DNA sequences in the sample. The rearrangement uses TRBV7-2 and TRBJ2-5; TRBD1 is a possible D gene (7 bases). The CDR3 spans 14 residues. V was trimmed by 1 base and J by 6 bases, leaving 12 bases between them. The V gene's germline CDR1 is SGHTA and CDR2 FQGNSA. CDR3 loop: CASSLGRGRQTQYF. As DNA, the CDR3 is TGTGCCAGCAGCTTAGGCAGGGGGAGGCAGACCCAGTACTTC.

The rearrangement uses TRBV18 and TRBJ2-7, with TRBD1 as a possible D gene (6 bases). Trimming removed 4 bases from V and 1 base from J, with 14 bases in between. Germline V gene lookup returns CDR1 KGHSH and CDR2 LQKENI. The CDR3 covers 15 residues. The CDR3 loop is CASSLRDKNSYEQYF. CDR3 coding DNA: TGTGCCAGCTCACTAAGGGACAAAAATTCCTACGAGCAGTACTTC.

The chain links TRBV2 to TRBJ2-2; perhaps TRBD2 as D (6 bases). The CDR3 totals 14 residues. V shed 3 bases and J shed 7 bases, with 12 bases lying between them. From germline, CDR1 is SNHLY and CDR2 FYNNEI. The CDR3 region is CASSEQGGGGELFF. As DNA, the CDR3 is TGTGCCAGCAGTGAGCAGGGAGGTGGCGGGGAGCTGTTTTTT. Looking up the rest from reference TRBV2 and TRBJ2-2 gives the full variable domain: EPEVTQTPSHQVTQMGQEVILRCVPISNHLYFYWYRQILGQKVEFLVSFYNNEISEKSEIFDDQFSVERPDGSNFTLKIRSTKLEDSAMYFCASSEQGGGGELFFGEGSRLTVL.

The genes are TRBV28 and TRBJ1-4, with no clear D. Trimming took off 6 bases at V and 7 bases at J, with 9 bases between the two ends. The germline gives CDR1 MDHEN, CDR2 SYDVKM. This CDR3 has 12 amino acids. The CDR3 DNA reads TGTGCCAGCAGACCCCGCGTTGAAAAACTGTTTTTT. It yields the protein CASRPRVEKLFF. The entire variable domain, with the rest obtained from reference TRBV28 and TRBJ1-4, is as follows: DVKVTQSSRYLVKRTGEKVFLECVQDMDHENMFWYRQDPGLGLRLIYFSYDVKMKEKGDIPEGYSVSREKKERFSLILESASTNQTSMYLCASRPRVEKLFFGSGTQLSVL.

This chain uses TRBV10-3 with TRBJ1-1; D remains ambiguous. Deletions cut 2 bases from V and 7 bases from J, with 5 bases between. Germline V gives CDR1 ENHRY, CDR2 SYGVKD. CDR3 length: 11 residues. The CDR3 sequence: CAISEAGEAFF. The DNA for the CDR3 is TGTGCCATCAGTGAGGCGGGTGAAGCTTTCTTT.

The V gene is TRBV5-4, the J gene TRBJ1-2; no clear D gene. The V end lost 0 bases, the J end lost 4 bases, and 16 bases lay between the germline ends. This CDR3 is 16 amino acids long. From germline, CDR1 is SGHNT and CDR2 YYREEE (reference sequence). The CDR3: CASSLDFSGKAYGYTF. The CDR3, as DNA: TGTGCCAGCAGCTTGGATTTCAGCGGCAAGGCCTATGGCTACACCTTC. Combining the CDR3 with reference TRBV5-4 and TRBJ1-2 gives the whole variable domain ETGVTQSPTHLIKTRGQQVTLRCSSQSGHNTVSWYQQALGQGPQFIFQYYREEENGRGNFPPRFSGLQFPNYSSELNVNALELDDSALYLCASSLDFSGKAYGYTFGSGTRLTVV.

The chain links TRBV5-1 to TRBJ2-3, with 9 nucleotides matching TRBD2. The CDR3 consists of 16 residues. The ends lost 1 base at V and 2 bases at J; junction bases unmatched: 5. Germline V gene data show CDR1 as SGHRS and CDR2 as YFSETQ. DNA for the CDR3: TGCGCCAGCAGCTTGATGCTAGCGGGATCCACAGATACGCAGTATTTT. Translation: CASSLMLAGSTDTQYF.